The rows below give T cell receptor beta chains drawn from one sample of a study of T cell repertoires in cytomegalovirus infection. TCRdb re-derived calls from the reads in MiXCR, one entry per CDR3 protein. The table includes around 310,000 distinct CDR3 sequences, about a sixth detected once. The specimen was PBMCs. The receptors come from a human donor in good health (CMV status not recorded). Some clones in this sample may be carry-over from other donors' samples. CDR3s include the opening cysteine and the closing phenylalanine or tryptophan. The D gene is left open where the match is weak. Only some rows state a clone size, as once, few, many or a class for expanded clones.

CDR3 DNA	CDR3 protein	D gene	J gene	clone size	V gene
TGTGCCAGCAGTTCCCGGGACAGCTACTACGAGCAGTACTTC	CASSSRDSYYEQYF	TRBD1	TRBJ2-7	-	TRBV6-6
TGCGCCAGCAGCCCGGATGGGGATTCACCCCTCCACTTT	CASSPDGDSPLHF	-	TRBJ1-6	-	TRBV5-1
TGCAGTGCCAGCGGACCTCACAACACTGAAGCTTTCTTT	CSASGPHNTEAFF	-	TRBJ1-1	few	TRBV20-1
TGTGCCAGCTTCGGGATTCGCACTGAAGCTTTCTTT	CASFGIRTEAFF	-	TRBJ1-1	many	TRBV6-2/TRBV6-3
TGTGCCAGCAGTAGCAGGGGACCTACTGGGGCAGATACGCAGTATTTT	CASSSRGPTGADTQYF	-	TRBJ2-3	-	TRBV12-3/TRBV12-4
TGTGCCAGCAGCTCACGCGCTCTGGCCCTTAATGAAAAACTGTTTTTT	CASSSRALALNEKLFF	-	TRBJ1-4	many	TRBV7-6
TGTGCCAGCAGGGCTGCTAGGGGCGGGGGGCTCCAAGAGACCCAGTACTTC	CASRAARGGGLQETQYF	TRBD2	TRBJ2-5	many	TRBV28
TGTGCCAGCATCGCCGGGACGGCGGAGGGCGGCTACACCTTC	CASIAGTAEGGYTF	-	TRBJ1-2	-	TRBV6-1
TGCAGTGCAAGCCCCGGGACAGCAAATGAGCAGTTCTTC	CSASPGTANEQFF	TRBD1	TRBJ2-1	-	TRBV20-1
TGTGCCAGCAGCTTAAGGGGGCTAGCGGGCGGGGATACGCAGTATTTT	CASSLRGLAGGDTQYF	-	TRBJ2-3	few	TRBV11-2
TGCGCCAGCAGCCAAGCTCCGGGACTAGCGGGGGGCCGAGTCACCGGGGAGCTGTTTTTT	CASSQAPGLAGGRVTGELFF	TRBD2	TRBJ2-2	many	TRBV4-1
TGCGCCAGCAGCCACCCTCGAGCTAGCTCCTACAATGAGCAGTTCTTC	CASSHPRASSYNEQFF	-	TRBJ2-1	-	TRBV4-1
TGTGCCAGCAGCCCGATGGGGGACGGGAACACTGAAGCTTTCTTT	CASSPMGDGNTEAFF	-	TRBJ1-1	-	TRBV7-9
TGTGCCAGCATCCAGGGAAACCAAGAGACCCAGTACTTC	CASIQGNQETQYF	-	TRBJ2-5	many	TRBV28
TGTGCCAGCAGCCCTACAACGTATAATTCACCCCTCCACTTT	CASSPTTYNSPLHF	-	TRBJ1-6	-	TRBV7-9
TGTGCCAGCAGTGAATTCAGGCTAAATTCACCCCTCCACTTT	CASSEFRLNSPLHF	-	TRBJ1-6	many	TRBV2
TGTGCCAGCAGCCACTCTAATTGGGACACTGAAGCTTTCTTT	CASSHSNWDTEAFF	-	TRBJ1-1	many	TRBV28
TGTGCCAGCAGCTTAGGGACTGGAACGCGCACAGATACGCAGTATTTT	CASSLGTGTRTDTQYF	-	TRBJ2-3	-	TRBV11-2
TGTGCCAGCAGCTTAGAGGACAGGTACTCGAACACCGGGGAGCTGTTTTTT	CASSLEDRYSNTGELFF	TRBD1	TRBJ2-2	many	TRBV7-9
TGTGCCAGCAGCCTAACAGGTGAACCTGAAAAACTGTTTTTT	CASSLTGEPEKLFF	-	TRBJ1-4	few	TRBV12-3/TRBV12-4
TGTGCCAGCAGCTTTAGCCCGTTCGTCACTGAAGCTTTCTTT	CASSFSPFVTEAFF	-	TRBJ1-1	many	TRBV7-6
TGTGCCAGCAGCAACGAACAGGGACCCCTTGAAGCTTTCTTT	CASSNEQGPLEAFF	-	TRBJ1-1	few	TRBV6-2/TRBV6-3
TGTGCCAGCAGGGTGAGAGGGGCGAACACCATATATTTT	CASRVRGANTIYF	-	TRBJ1-3	-	TRBV6-6
TGCGCCAGCAGCCCCCTCATAGGGGGCCCTGAAGCTTTCTTT	CASSPLIGGPEAFF	TRBD1	TRBJ1-1	few	TRBV5-1
TGTGCCAGCAAGGAGACTAGCGGGGGACACAATGAGCAGTTCTTC	CASKETSGGHNEQFF	TRBD2	TRBJ2-1	many	TRBV12-3/TRBV12-4
TGTGCCACCAGCAGAGATCGGACTAGCCCAGATACGCAGTATTTT	CATSRDRTSPDTQYF	TRBD2	TRBJ2-3	-	TRBV15
TGCAGTGCTAGAGCCCCCGGACTAGTACTCTATTTTGAGCAGTTCTTC	CSARAPGLVLYFEQFF	TRBD2	TRBJ2-1	once	TRBV20-1
TGTGCCAGCAGCCTGCTTGGGGGGAATGGAAATGAGCAGTTCTTC	CASSLLGGNGNEQFF	-	TRBJ2-1	many	TRBV7-2
TGCAGCGTCGCCCCGGGACAACTGAACACTGAAGCTTTCTTT	CSVAPGQLNTEAFF	-	TRBJ1-1	-	TRBV29-1
TGTGCCAGCAGCTTATTCTCGGGGCTGGCCGCAGATACGCAGTATTTT	CASSLFSGLAADTQYF	-	TRBJ2-3	few	TRBV11-2
TGTGCCAGTACCCCCTCGGGCTACACTGAAGCTTTCTTT	CASTPSGYTEAFF	-	TRBJ1-1	few	TRBV19
TGTGCCAGCAGTGAAGAAGGGTCGAACTACATTTACGAGCAGTACTTC	CASSEEGSNYIYEQYF	-	TRBJ2-7	many	TRBV6-1
TGTGCCAGCAGTTCGGGACAGTCCTATGGCTACACCTTC	CASSSGQSYGYTF	TRBD1	TRBJ1-2	few	TRBV28
TGTGCCAGCAGCGGAAACATTCAGTACTTC	CASSGNIQYF	-	TRBJ2-4	-	TRBV12-3/TRBV12-4
TGTGCCACCAGTGATGGGGGTGCAACTAATGAAAAACTGTTTTTT	CATSDGGATNEKLFF	-	TRBJ1-4	-	TRBV24-1
TGTGCCAGCAGCCCTCAAGGGACAGGCACCGAGCAGTACTTC	CASSPQGTGTEQYF	TRBD1	TRBJ2-7	many	TRBV12-3/TRBV12-4
TGTGCCAGCAGTTTCATCCCCCGGGGGACAGGGTCACCCCTCCACTTT	CASSFIPRGTGSPLHF	TRBD1	TRBJ1-6	few	TRBV28
TGCAGTGCTATTCGGGGGAATGGAAACACCATATATTTT	CSAIRGNGNTIYF	-	TRBJ1-3	-	TRBV20-1
TGTGCCAGCAGCTTAGACCCGACAGATTATCAAGAGACCCAGTACTTC	CASSLDPTDYQETQYF	-	TRBJ2-5	many	TRBV7-2
TGCAGTGAGGTGGGGGAGGCTGAAGCTTTCTTT	CSEVGEAEAFF	-	TRBJ1-1	-	TRBV20-1
TGTGCCAGCAGTCCCCTCGGCGGGACAGTGAACACTGAAGCTTTCTTT	CASSPLGGTVNTEAFF	TRBD1	TRBJ1-1	-	TRBV6-2/TRBV6-3
TGCAGTGCTGGGGACAGGGGGCGAGACCATGAAGCTTTCTTT	CSAGDRGRDHEAFF	TRBD1	TRBJ1-1	-	TRBV20-1
TGCAGTGCTAGAGATGTAGCTAGGGGAGAGACCCAGTACTTC	CSARDVARGETQYF	-	TRBJ2-5	few	TRBV20-1
TGTGCCAGCAGTTCCCGCAGGGAATTCAATCAGCCCCAGCATTTT	CASSSRREFNQPQHF	-	TRBJ1-5	few	TRBV12-3/TRBV12-4
TGTGCCAGCAGTGAAGGTCTGGGTTTGGGCTACACCTTC	CASSEGLGLGYTF	-	TRBJ1-2	many	TRBV25-1
TGTGCCAGCAGTTTGGAATGGTTGGGGCTAACCACAGATACGCAGTTT	CASSLEWLGLTTDTQF	-	TRBJ2-3	-	TRBV28
TGTGCCAGCAGTGAGAAGGGGTATGGCTACACCTTC	CASSEKGYGYTF	-	TRBJ1-2	many	TRBV2
TGTGCCAGCAGCCCGGGACAGGGGGCTGTGAATGAGCAGTTCTTC	CASSPGQGAVNEQFF	TRBD1	TRBJ2-1	-	TRBV4-2
TGCGCCAGCAGCGGGACTAGCGGGGCCCTAGAGACCCAGTACTTC	CASSGTSGALETQYF	TRBD2	TRBJ2-5	few	TRBV23-1
TGTGCCAGCAGTACCGGGACAGGGGGCTTAAAGCAGCCCCAGCATTTT	CASSTGTGGLKQPQHF	TRBD1	TRBJ1-5	many	TRBV28
TGTGCCAGCAGTCGACATAGATGGGGGGAAATGAACACTGAAGCTTTCTTT	CASSRHRWGEMNTEAFF	-	TRBJ1-1	many	TRBV28
TGTGCCAGCAGTTACTCGATACAAACCTACGAGCAGTACTTC	CASSYSIQTYEQYF	-	TRBJ2-7	many	TRBV6-5
TGTGCCAGCAGCTTAGGTCGGGGCTTCGCGGGGGGTTACAATGAGCAGTTCTTC	CASSLGRGFAGGYNEQFF	TRBD2	TRBJ2-1	few	TRBV7-2
TGTGCCAGCAGCTCGCAGACAGGGAACACTGAAGCTTTCTTT	CASSSQTGNTEAFF	-	TRBJ1-1	many	TRBV7-2
TGTGCCAGCACGGGAATAGGGGGGCCGACTAATGAAAAACTGTTTTTT	CASTGIGGPTNEKLFF	-	TRBJ1-4	-	TRBV28
TGTGCCAGCAGCGGACAGGGGGCCGGGGAGCTGTTTTTT	CASSGQGAGELFF	TRBD1	TRBJ2-2	-	TRBV2
TGTGCCAGCCGAGACTGGGGGACCTACGAGCAGTACTTC	CASRDWGTYEQYF	-	TRBJ2-7	-	TRBV28
TGTGCCCCGCCAGCTGATTACGAGCAGTACTTC	CAPPADYEQYF	-	TRBJ2-7	-	TRBV6-6
TGTGCCAGCGCGGGAGGGGCCATCTCTGGGGCCAACGTCCTGACTTTC	CASAGGAISGANVLTF	TRBD2	TRBJ2-6	-	TRBV18